Following are 27 T cell receptor beta chains from one sample sequenced in a study of T cell responses to AZD1222 COVID-19 vaccine. Measured with immunoSEQ multiplex PCR; TCRdb has only the in-frame clones, and not every one. The data show about 53,000 clones, 70% to 85% seen once. Specimen: peripheral blood, collected on day 0 of AZD1222 vaccination. Receptors originate from an adult in good health.

This clone is categorized as medium-sized (0.01 to 0.1%). The chain is built from TRBV6-5 and TRBJ1-4; the match to TRBD1 covers 8 bases. V was pared by 7 bases and J by 10 bases, with 11 bases of the junction left unmatched. The length of the CDR3 is 14 residues. Germline assignment: CDR1 MNHEY and CDR2 SVGAGI. The DNA of the CDR3 is TGTGCCAGCACCCAGACAGGGGAAGTCCGAAAACTGTTTTTT. Amino acids: CASTQTGEVRKLFF.

For this clone: Other nucleotide sequences from this sample produce the same CDR3. This chain uses TRBV9 with TRBJ2-7; D is uncertain. The CDR3 spans 14 residues. In germline, CDR1 is SGDLS, CDR2 YYNGEE. V was shortened by 0 bases and J by 2 bases, with 9 bases between the two germline ends. CDR3 amino acids: CASSVVPGTYEQYF. The CDR3 region has the DNA TGTGCCAGCAGCGTAGTACCAGGTACCTACGAGCAGTACTTC.

The chain combines TRBV19 with TRBJ2-7; 8 nucleotides align to TRBD1. CDR1 is LNHDA, CDR2 SQIVND, per germline (reference sequence). V was pared by 6 bases and J by 2 bases, with 9 bases of the junction left unmatched. The CDR3 sequence is 15 residues long. The CDR3 region is CASSKGTGSPYEQYF. In DNA form, the CDR3 reads TGTGCCAGTAGCAAAGGGACAGGAAGCCCCTACGAGCAGTACTTC.

The rearrangement joins TRBV19 to TRBJ2-7, with TRBD1 as a possible D gene (7 bases). V lost 3 bases, J lost 5 bases, and 11 bases lay in between. Germline lookup yields CDR1 LNHDA and CDR2 SQIVND (reference sequence). The CDR3 is made up of 13 amino acids. The CDR3 protein is CASSILRGDEQYF. As DNA, the CDR3 is TGTGCCAGTAGTATCCTCAGGGGGGACGAGCAGTACTTC.

The J gene is TRBJ1-6, the V gene TRBV28; TRBD1 matches at 7 bases. The germline V gene encodes CDR1 MDHEN and CDR2 SYDVKM. The CDR3 length is 15 residues. The J segment lost 7 bases and the V segment lost 7 bases, leaving 10 bases of the junction unmatched. CDR3 sequence: CASTGDSFSNSPLHF. CDR3 nucleotide sequence: TGTGCCAGCACCGGGGACAGCTTCTCGAATTCACCCCTCCACTTT.

This chain links TRBV5-1 with TRBJ1-4; D remains ambiguous. The V and J ends lost 1 base and 1 base respectively, with 11 bases between them. The CDR3 has 16 residues. The V gene's germline CDR1 is SGHRS and CDR2 YFSETQ. The CDR3 bases are TGCGCCAGCAGCTTGTTAGGGCTAGTAACTAATGAAAAACTGTTTTTT. It encodes CASSLLGLVTNEKLFF.

The chain links TRBV19 to TRBJ2-1; D tentatively fits TRBD1 or TRBD2 (5 bases each). The CDR3 has 13 residues. V gave up 3 bases and J gave up 6 bases, with 9 bases separating them. Looked up from germline, CDR1 is LNHDA and CDR2 is SQIVND (reference sequence). The CDR3 loop is CASSIGAANEQFF. As DNA, the CDR3 is TGTGCCAGTAGTATCGGGGCCGCCAATGAGCAGTTCTTC. The full variable domain, in which reference TRBV19 and TRBJ2-1 provide the parts outside the CDR3, is DGGITQSPKYLFRKEGQNVTLSCEQNLNHDAMYWYRQDPGQGLRLIYYSQIVNDFQKGDIAEGYSVSREKKESFPLTVTSAQKNPTAFYLCASSIGAANEQFFGPGTRLTVL.

J is TRBJ1-2 and V is TRBV4-3, with a possible D match to TRBD1 (5 bases). The CDR3 covers 14 residues. Trimming left V 3 bases short and J 10 bases short, with 18 bases between. Germline lookup yields CDR1 LGHNA and CDR2 YSLEER. The DNA for the CDR3 is TGCGCCAGCAGCCAGGGGGACCTGGGGGTGCACTACACCTTC. Translating it yields CASSQGDLGVHYTF.

This chain links TRBV11-2 with TRBJ1-6; tentatively, D is TRBD1 (5 bases). This CDR3 contains 13 residues. Trimming took off 4 bases at V and 11 bases at J, with 12 bases between the two ends. Per the germline V gene, CDR1 is SGHAT and CDR2 is FQNNGV. The CDR3 DNA reads TGTGCCAGCAGCTCGCCCAGGGAAGCACCCCTCCACTTT. Translation: CASSSPREAPLHF.

This chain connects TRBV6-5 to TRBJ1-5; 8 nucleotides line up with TRBD1. V lost 6 bases, J lost 1 base, and 5 bases stayed unmatched. The germline V gene has CDR1 MNHEY and CDR2 SVGAGI. This CDR3 spans 15 amino acids. In nucleotides, the CDR3 is TGTGCCAGCAGCCCGACAGGGGCGAGCAATCAGCCCCAGCATTTT. Translated, it gives CASSPTGASNQPQHF.

The chain recombines TRBV28 with TRBJ2-3, with D perhaps TRBD2 (6 bases). Trimming cost V 3 bases and J 0 bases, with 10 bases left between them. The V gene's germline CDR1 is MDHEN and CDR2 SYDVKM. This CDR3 spans 15 amino acids. CDR3 sequence reads: CASSLSGLSTDTQYF. Here the CDR3 DNA reads TGTGCCAGCAGTTTGAGCGGGCTTAGCACAGATACGCAGTATTTT.

This chain links TRBV11-3 with TRBJ1-1; D unresolved. CDR3 size: 13 residues. V lost 0 bases and J 1 base, leaving 3 bases between the germline ends. Germline V gene lookup returns CDR1 SGHNT and CDR2 YENEEA. The CDR3 bases are TGTGCCAGCAGCTTAGACTCGAACACTGAAGCTTTCTTT. Protein sequence: CASSLDSNTEAFF. Using reference TRBV11-3 and TRBJ1-1 for the parts outside the CDR3, the full variable domain is EAGVVQSPRYKIIEKKQPVAFWCNPISGHNTLYWYLQNLGQGPELLIRYENEEAVDDSQLPKDRFSAERLKGVDSTLKIQPAELGDSAVYLCASSLDSNTEAFFGQGTRLTVV.

The chain couples TRBV2 to TRBJ1-2; tentative D call: TRBD1 (6 bases). The length of the CDR3 is 16 residues. Germline V gene data show CDR1 as SNHLY and CDR2 as FYNNEI. V lost 5 bases and J 8 bases, leaving 24 bases between the germline ends. CDR3 sequence (DNA): TGTGCCAGCAGTCGTGTGGGGGGGGCCGCTAAGGAAGGCTACACCTTC. This encodes CASSRVGGAAKEGYTF.

The chain links TRBV27 to TRBJ2-7, with TRBD2 matching over 8 bases. Trimming removed 8 bases from V and 2 bases from J; junction bases left unmatched: 5. The germline gives CDR1 MNHEY, CDR2 SMNVEV (reference sequence). The CDR3 runs to 13 residues. Written as DNA, the CDR3 is TGTGCCAGCGGAAGCGGGAGCACCTACGAGCAGTACTTC. Translated: CASGSGSTYEQYF.

The chain uses TRBV7-9 and TRBJ1-5; no reliable D call. The CDR3 spans 12 residues. The ends were cut back, 5 bases at V and 5 bases at J, with 7 bases in the middle. CDR1 and CDR2 (germline): SEHNR, FQNEAQ (reference sequence). The CDR3 sequence: CASSNGDQPQHF. The CDR3 nucleotides read TGTGCCAGCAGCAACGGGGATCAGCCCCAGCATTTT.

The V call is TRBV19, the J call TRBJ1-1; D remains ambiguous. Germline assignment: CDR1 LNHDA and CDR2 SQIVND (reference sequence). The germline V and J ends were trimmed by 4 bases and 0 bases, with 6 bases remaining between them. The CDR3 contains 13 residues. CDR3 residues: CASSTLMNTEAFF. Written as DNA, the CDR3 is TGTGCCAGTAGTACCCTAATGAACACTGAAGCTTTCTTT.

The chain couples TRBV19 to TRBJ1-2, with a weak D call TRBD1 (5 bases). CDR1 is LNHDA and CDR2 is SQIVND in the germline V gene (reference sequence). The CDR3 length is 15 residues. The V end lost 4 bases, the J end lost 0 bases, and 12 bases lay between the germline ends. This CDR3 reads CASSNRFPSNYGYTF. In nucleotides, the CDR3 is TGTGCCAGTAGTAACAGGTTTCCGTCTAACTATGGCTACACCTTC.

The chain has TRBV11-3 and TRBJ2-5; perhaps D is TRBD1 or TRBD2 (6 bases each). CDR1 is SGHNT and CDR2 is YENEEA in the germline V gene. V shed 1 base and J shed 5 bases, with 11 bases lying between them. The CDR3 is 14 amino acids. DNA of the CDR3: TGTGCCAGCAGCTTAGCCGGGGGCGGGGAGACCCAGTACTTC. Encoded protein: CASSLAGGGETQYF.

The chain joins TRBV9 to TRBJ2-5, with 12 bases that match TRBD1. V trimming: 0 bases; J trimming: 6 bases; junction bases outside the gene matches: 6. The V gene's germline CDR1 is SGDLS and CDR2 YYNGEE. CDR3 length: 16 residues. CDR3 DNA: TGTGCCAGCAGCGTAGGGGGACAGGGGGCGATAAAGACCCAGTACTTC. It translates to CASSVGGQGAIKTQYF.

The gene calls are TRBV9 and TRBJ1-2, with 8 bases aligning to TRBD1. V gave up 2 bases and J gave up 3 bases; unmatched junction bases: 6. Germline V gene data show CDR1 as SGDLS and CDR2 as YYNGEE. The CDR3 length is 15 residues. In DNA, the CDR3 is TGTGCCAGCAGCGTTACAGGGGGGCCGGACTATGGCTACACCTTC. Translated: CASSVTGGPDYGYTF.

This rearrangement joins TRBV27 to TRBJ1-2, with a tentative D call TRBD1 (5 bases). This CDR3 is built from 12 residues. The germline V gene encodes CDR1 MNHEY and CDR2 SMNVEV (reference sequence). Trimming removed 5 bases from V and 5 bases from J, with 9 bases in between. This CDR3 reads CASSGRVYGYTF. CDR3 bases: TGTGCCAGCAGTGGCAGGGTATATGGCTACACCTTC.

The gene calls are TRBV6-5 and TRBJ1-6, with a possible D match to TRBD1 (5 bases). V dropped 6 bases and J dropped 5 bases, with 11 bases sitting between them. Germline lookup yields CDR1 MNHEY and CDR2 SVGAGI. The CDR3 length is 14 residues. Here the CDR3 DNA reads TGTGCCAGCAGCGGGACGGCCAATAATTCACCCCTCCACTTT. This encodes CASSGTANNSPLHF.

This rearrangement joins TRBV6-5 to TRBJ2-2; 9 positions agree with TRBD1. The CDR3 sequence is 15 residues long. The germline CDR1 and CDR2 sequences are MNHEY and SVGAGI. The ends lost 6 bases at V and 1 base at J; junction bases unmatched: 3. CDR3 protein: CASRWGQGNTGELFF. Written as DNA, the CDR3 is TGTGCCAGCAGATGGGGACAGGGGAACACCGGGGAGCTGTTTTTT.

The rearrangement links TRBV19 to TRBJ2-6; 15 nucleotides match TRBD2. Per the germline V gene, CDR1 is LNHDA and CDR2 is SQIVND (reference sequence). V shed 1 base, J shed 2 bases, and the junction held 0 bases outside the gene matches. The length of the CDR3 is 18 residues. CDR3 in DNA: TGTGCCAGTAGTATAGGGACTAGCGGGAGGGCTGGGGCCAACGTCCTGACTTTC. Translating it yields CASSIGTSGRAGANVLTF.

This chain connects TRBV12-5 to TRBJ2-1; 11 nucleotides align to TRBD2. V was clipped by 7 bases and J by 5 bases; unmatched bases: 7. The CDR3 consists of 15 residues. The germline gives CDR1 LGHNT, CDR2 FRNRAP. The CDR3 region is CASARGLAVHNEQFF. The CDR3, as DNA: TGTGCTAGTGCTAGGGGACTAGCGGTTCACAATGAGCAGTTCTTC.

The chain joins TRBV5-1 to TRBJ1-6; D unresolved. Per germline, CDR1 SGHRS and CDR2 YFSETQ. The CDR3 length is 14 residues. Trimming removed 3 bases at V and 7 bases at J, with 11 bases between. DNA of the CDR3: TGCGCCAGCAGCTCTCTTCCGGGGAATTCACCCCTCCACTTT. Translation: CASSSLPGNSPLHF.

The rearrangement uses TRBV5-1 and TRBJ2-4; TRBD2 matches at 8 bases. Unmatched junction bases numbered 2, after V lost 4 bases and J lost 5 bases. Germline V CDR1 and CDR2: SGHRS, YFSETQ. The CDR3 covers 13 residues. The CDR3 protein is CASSGGRQNIQYF. The CDR3, as DNA: TGCGCCAGCAGCGGCGGGAGGCAAAACATTCAGTACTTC.